A selection of T cell receptor beta chains follows, all from one sample in a study of cytomegalovirus exposure and HLA in healthy donors. Using immunoSEQ multiplex PCR, the repertoire was profiled, and TCRdb retains in-frame clones only, with some absent. The sample has about 140,000 clones; roughly 81% are singletons. Source material: PBMCs. Receptor source: a female donor in good health and CMV-seronegative. The CDR3 runs from the conserved cysteine through the conserved F or W. D genes are given only for firm matches. Only some rows state a clone size, as once, few, many or a class for expanded clones.

d_call	v_call	clone_size	j_call	cdr3_nt	cdr3_aa
TRBD1	TRBV11-2	NA	TRBJ2-1	TGTGCCAGCAGCTTCGGGACAGGAGAGGTCGATGAGCAGTTCTTC	CASSFGTGEVDEQFF
TRBD2	TRBV2	few	TRBJ2-7	TGTGCCAGCAGTGGGACTAGCGGATCCTACGAGCAGTACTTC	CASSGTSGSYEQYF
NA	TRBV5-1	NA	TRBJ2-7	TGCGCCAGCAGCTTGGAAACAGGAAGGGGCTACGAGCAGTACTTC	CASSLETGRGYEQYF
TRBD1	TRBV5-4	NA	TRBJ2-5	TGTGCCAGCAGCTCGCCAGCAGGGGGTTACCAAGAGACCCAGTACTTC	CASSSPAGGYQETQYF
NA	TRBV29-1	NA	TRBJ2-7	TGCAGCGTTGAATTATACAAGGAGCAGTACTTC	CSVELYKEQYF
NA	TRBV6-5	NA	TRBJ2-7	TGTGCCAGCAGGGGTCCCCAGGCAGAGCAGTACTTC	CASRGPQAEQYF
TRBD1	TRBV6-6	NA	TRBJ2-7	TGTGCCAGCAGGGACAGGACGGTGAGCTCCTACGAGCAGTACTTC	CASRDRTVSSYEQYF
NA	TRBV5-1	NA	TRBJ2-3	TGCGCCAGCGGGGTGTCGGACAGCGGGGGCACAGATACGCAGTATTTT	CASGVSDSGGTDTQYF
NA	TRBV5-1	NA	TRBJ2-3	TGCGCCAGCAGCTTGGACGGGGTGGGCACAGATACGCAGTATTTT	CASSLDGVGTDTQYF
TRBD2	TRBV5-1	NA	TRBJ2-1	TGCGCCAGCAGCTTGGAAAGAGGGGCTAGCGGGGGGGCTTCATACAATGAGCAGTTCTTC	CASSLERGASGGASYNEQFF
NA	TRBV27	NA	TRBJ2-7	TGTGCCAGCAGTTTAGGGTGGCAGGAGGCCTACGAGCAGTACTTC	CASSLGWQEAYEQYF
TRBD2	TRBV5-1	NA	TRBJ2-1	TGCGCCAGCAGCTTGGAGCCTAGCGGGAGGGTCGATGAGCAGTTCTTC	CASSLEPSGRVDEQFF
NA	TRBV29-1	NA	TRBJ2-7	TGCAGCGCTGAAGTGGAGCCGGCCTACGAGCAGTACTTC	CSAEVEPAYEQYF
TRBD2	TRBV9	NA	TRBJ2-3	TGTGCCAGCAGCGAGACTAGCGGGGGGCTCGGTAGCACAGATACGCAGTATTTT	CASSETSGGLGSTDTQYF
TRBD1	TRBV30	NA	TRBJ1-3	TGTGCCTGGAGTAAGGACAGGGCTGGAAACACCATATATTTT	CAWSKDRAGNTIYF
NA	TRBV27	NA	TRBJ2-7	TGTGCCAGCAGTTTTACGTGGCCCTCCTACGAGCAGTACTTC	CASSFTWPSYEQYF
NA	TRBV9	NA	TRBJ1-6	TGTGCCAGCCATTCGGCGGTCGATAATTCACCCCTCCACTTT	CASHSAVDNSPLHF
NA	TRBV7-9	NA	TRBJ2-1	TGTGCCAGCAGCTTTAGCGGTCAGGATGAGCAGTTCTTC	CASSFSGQDEQFF
NA	TRBV6-1	NA	TRBJ2-7	TGTGCCAGCAGTCCACGGGTCCTCCATCGTGAGCAGTACTTC	CASSPRVLHREQYF
TRBD1	TRBV5-8	few	TRBJ2-7	TGTGCCAGCAGCTTTGGGGGCCTCCGGGACAGGGGGTACGAGCAGTACTTC	CASSFGGLRDRGYEQYF
NA	TRBV2	NA	TRBJ1-2	TGTGCCAGCAGGGCAGGGGATGGCTACACCTTC	CASRAGDGYTF
TRBD2	TRBV6-1	NA	TRBJ2-7	TGTGCCAGCAAGGCTAGCGGGAGGGTTTACGAGCAGTACTTC	CASKASGRVYEQYF
NA	TRBV11-1	NA	TRBJ2-5	TGTGCCAGCAGCGTATACCGGGATCAAGAGACCCAGTACTTC	CASSVYRDQETQYF
NA	TRBV12-5	NA	TRBJ1-1	TGTGCTAGTGGTCAAGAGCCAGGGCGTACTGAAGCTTTCTTT	CASGQEPGRTEAFF